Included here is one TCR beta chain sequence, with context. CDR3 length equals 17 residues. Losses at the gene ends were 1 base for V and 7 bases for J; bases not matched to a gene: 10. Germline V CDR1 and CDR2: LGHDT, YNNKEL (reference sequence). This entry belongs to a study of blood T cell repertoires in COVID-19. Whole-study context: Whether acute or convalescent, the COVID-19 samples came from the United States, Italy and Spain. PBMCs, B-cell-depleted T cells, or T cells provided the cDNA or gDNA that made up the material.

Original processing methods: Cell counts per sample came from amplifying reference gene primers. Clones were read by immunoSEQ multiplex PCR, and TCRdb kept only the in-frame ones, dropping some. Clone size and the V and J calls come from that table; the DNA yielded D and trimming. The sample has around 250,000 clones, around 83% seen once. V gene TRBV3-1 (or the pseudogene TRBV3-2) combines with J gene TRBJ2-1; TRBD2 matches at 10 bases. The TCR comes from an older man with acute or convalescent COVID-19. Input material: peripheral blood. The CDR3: CASSQAPGAGGRNEQFF. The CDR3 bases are TGTGCCAGCAGCCAAGCCCCTGGAGCGGGAGGGCGGAATGAGCAGTTCTTC.